This T cell receptor beta chain was captured by sequencing in a study of blood T cell repertoires in COVID-19. Whole-study context: In each case, the material was cDNA or gDNA derived from T cells, B-cell-depleted T cells, or PBMCs.

Generated by immunoSEQ multiplex PCR, the TCRdb table keeps only in-frame clones and is missing some. The table shows approximately 430,000 clones, with 86% occurring only once. This CDR3 is built from 13 residues. V was shortened by 6 bases and J by 2 bases, with 11 bases between the two germline ends. The receptor comes from a woman aged 25-40 years with active or convalescent COVID-19. Sequencing input: peripheral blood. J is TRBJ2-7 and V is TRBV12-3 or TRBV12-4; D perhaps matches TRBD1 (6 bases). The CDR3 region has the DNA TGTGCCAGCAGCCCACAGGGTCCCTACGAGCAGTACTTC. It yields the protein CASSPQGPYEQYF.